The present T cell receptor beta chain was sequenced within a study of T cells in Graves' hyperthyroidism and ophthalmopathy. Germline V gene data show CDR1 as LNHDA and CDR2 as SQIVND (reference sequence). CDR3 length: 17 residues. V shed 4 bases and J 5 bases; nucleotides not matched to a gene: 12. RNA transcripts were the template for amplifying TCR beta CDR3 regions. Using the HTBI primer set, a first-round RT-PCR was run on the TCR CDR3. TCRdb re-called the multiplex PCR reads through MiXCR, storing one row per CDR3 protein. The sample lists a few hundred thousand distinct CDR3 sequences; about 25% were seen once. Fresh peripheral blood, more than 9 ml, yielded the PBMCs.

This chain joins TRBV19 and TRBJ2-3; 10 bases match TRBD2. This clonotype originated in a man between 45 and 60 years old with Graves' hyperthyroidism. The sample consisted of blood. The CDR3 sequence is CASSKKLAGDWVDTQYF. Written as DNA, the CDR3 is TGTGCCAGTAGTAAGAAGCTAGCGGGAGATTGGGTAGATACGCAGTATTTT.